What follows is one T cell receptor (beta chain) and its context. Its specificity is not known. The data derive from a study of T cell clonotyping in hematopoietic cell transplantation. The study, taken as a whole, reports: Recipient TCR diversity dropped after transplant; expanded clonotypes rose from day 30 to 180.

Assay used: immunoSEQ multiplex PCR; TCRdb lists only in-frame clones, some missing. Here the sample spans approximately 44,000 clones, about four fifths being singletons. The CDR3 is made up of 14 amino acids. Germline CDR1 SGHRS, CDR2 YFSETQ. Trimming removed 0 bases at V and 2 bases at J, with 6 bases between. Indicated time point: recipient sample about 28 days before transplant, after cytoreduction. The chain uses TRBV5-1 and TRBJ1-3, with D uncertain. The input for sequencing was peripheral blood mononuclear cells, taken before stem cell transplant. The sequence was obtained from a man aged 55-75 years with myelodysplastic syndrome. Some clones in this sample may be carry-over from other donors' samples. The CDR3 DNA reads as TGCGCCAGCAGCTTGGTTGGGACTGGAAACACCATATATTTT. Translating it yields CASSLVGTGNTIYF.